This T cell receptor beta chain was identified during a study of T cells in Graves' hyperthyroidism and ophthalmopathy. This clonotype was counted at least ten times. Amplification of TCR beta CDR3 regions used RNA as the template. With the HTBI primer set, the TCR CDR3 went through a first round of RT-PCR. Using its own MiXCR run on the multiplex PCR reads, TCRdb lists one record per CDR3 protein. The sample lists a few hundred thousand distinct CDR3 sequences, approximately 48% occurring once. Deletions cut 3 bases from V and 7 bases from J, with 12 bases between. The CDR3 sequence is 13 residues long. Germline V gene lookup returns CDR1 SEHNR and CDR2 FQNEAQ (reference sequence). Clinical symptoms, serum thyroxine and TRAb, thyroid ultrasound and orbital computed tomography were used for the diagnoses.

Sequencing was done on a sample of peripheral blood or thyroid tissue (not recorded which). The gene calls are TRBV7-9 and TRBJ1-2, with D possibly being TRBD1 (6 bases). The TCR originated in an adult woman with Graves' disease, either hyperthyroidism or ophthalmopathy (not recorded which). DNA for the CDR3: TGTGCCAGCAGCTTGGGGGCAGGCGGTGGCTACACCTTC. This codes for CASSLGAGGGYTF.